This T cell receptor (beta chain) came from a study of cytomegalovirus exposure and HLA in healthy donors. Study conclusions and caveats: A few CMV-associated chains were confirmed in vitro to be specific for CMV antigens. Association of 15,000 to 20,000 TCR beta sequences with HLA alleles was found at 0.05 false discovery rate in a later analysis. Researchers catalogued about 150 TCR beta chains as cytomegalovirus-associated.

The germline V gene has CDR1 MNHNS and CDR2 SASEGT. Trimming cost V 11 bases and J 7 bases, with 20 bases left between them. This CDR3 is 14 amino acids long. The PCR made use of 60 Vbeta and 13 Jbeta primers. Produced via immunoSEQ multiplex PCR; TCRdb's table is partial and in-frame only. The data hold 60,000 to 80,000 clones, with 78% observed a single time. Of note for this clone: Its antigen is currently unknown.

This rearrangement joins TRBV6-1 to TRBJ2-2, with D perhaps TRBD1 (6 bases). The sequence was obtained from a girl aged 10 to 17 in good health and CMV-seropositive. Sample: PBMCs. The CDR3 nucleotides read TGTGCCGTCCTCCAGGGGAAATACGGCGGGGAGCTGTTTTTT. Residues: CAVLQGKYGGELFF.